The TCR beta chain described here comes from a study of beta chain features in type 1 diabetes. Study-wide results and caveats: Across all four CD4+ subsets, people with type 1 diabetes showed modestly shorter TCRB CDR3s.

This clone came up a few times. The antigen remains unidentified. Every donor had blood drawn once into heparin, roughly 110 mL on average. Using CD45RO/CCR7/CD25/CD127/CD95/CD27, CD4+ naive, central memory, regulatory and stem cell-like memory cells were sorted. Populations obtained by sorting all exceeded 95% purity. CDR1 is MGHDK and CDR2 is SYGVNS in the germline V gene. Trimming left V 6 bases short and J 5 bases short, with 16 bases between. CDR3 size: 14 residues. The study reverse transcribed the entire isolated RNA, so it sequenced expressed TCRB transcripts. Roughly 3.6 million reads on average were seen across naive, central memory and regulatory T cell samples. TCRdb's copy holds only in-frame clones and misses some; the assay was immunoSEQ multiplex PCR. This table has a few hundred thousand clones, 16% appearing once.

The source material was naive CD4+ T cells from blood. V is TRBV25-1 and J is TRBJ2-5; D could derive from TRBD1 or TRBD2 (6 bases each). The receptor was derived from a man aged 25-45 years with type 1 diabetes. CDR3 sequence: CASSAGHPRETQYF. Written as DNA, the CDR3 is TGTGCCAGCAGCGCGGGACACCCAAGGGAGACCCAGTACTTC.